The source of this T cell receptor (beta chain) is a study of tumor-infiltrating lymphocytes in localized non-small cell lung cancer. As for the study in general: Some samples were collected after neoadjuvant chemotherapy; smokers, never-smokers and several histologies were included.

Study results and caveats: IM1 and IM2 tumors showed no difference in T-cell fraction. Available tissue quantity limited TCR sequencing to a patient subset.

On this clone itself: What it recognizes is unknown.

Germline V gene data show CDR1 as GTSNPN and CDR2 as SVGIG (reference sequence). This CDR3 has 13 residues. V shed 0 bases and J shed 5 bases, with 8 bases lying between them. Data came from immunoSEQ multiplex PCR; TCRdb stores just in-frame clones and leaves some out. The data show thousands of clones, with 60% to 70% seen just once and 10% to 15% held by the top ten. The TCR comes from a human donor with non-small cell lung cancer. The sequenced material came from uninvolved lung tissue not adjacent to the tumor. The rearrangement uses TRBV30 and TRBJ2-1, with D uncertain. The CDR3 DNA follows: TGTGCCTGGAGTGTTTTGGGGAACAATGAGCAGTTCTTC. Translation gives CAWSVLGNNEQFF. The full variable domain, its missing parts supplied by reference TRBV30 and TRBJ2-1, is SQTIHQWPATLVQPVGSPLSLECTVEGTSNPNLYWYRQAAGRGLQLLFYSVGIGQISSEVPQNLSASRPQDRQFILSSKKLLLSDSGFYLCAWSVLGNNEQFFGPGTRLTVL.